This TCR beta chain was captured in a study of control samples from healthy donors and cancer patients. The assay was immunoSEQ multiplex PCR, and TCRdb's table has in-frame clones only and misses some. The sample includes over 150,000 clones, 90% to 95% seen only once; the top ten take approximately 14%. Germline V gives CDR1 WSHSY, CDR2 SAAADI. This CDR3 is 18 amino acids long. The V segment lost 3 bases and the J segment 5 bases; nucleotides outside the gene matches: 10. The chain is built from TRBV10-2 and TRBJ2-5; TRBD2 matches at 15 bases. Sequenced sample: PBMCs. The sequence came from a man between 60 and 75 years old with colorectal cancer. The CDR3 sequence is CASSERTSGGAVWETQYF. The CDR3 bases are TGCGCCAGCAGTGAAAGGACTAGCGGGGGGGCCGTGTGGGAGACCCAGTACTTC.